The rows below give T cell receptor beta chains drawn from one sample of a study of control samples from healthy donors and cancer patients. Measured with immunoSEQ multiplex PCR; TCRdb has only the in-frame clones, and not every one. The sample includes some 120,000 clones, around 87% of them seen just once. Material: blood. The source is a man aged 55 to 70 in good health. Each CDR3 is given with its conserved first and last residue. The D gene is left open where the match is weak. Rows may omit the clone size; those that give it use once, few, many or a size class.

V gene: TRBV4-1; clone size: .; D gene: .; J gene: TRBJ1-2; CDR3 protein: CASSREGQSNYGYTF; CDR3 DNA: TGCGCCAGCAGCCGAGAAGGACAGAGCAACTATGGCTACACCTTC
V gene: TRBV19; clone size: .; D gene: .; J gene: TRBJ1-1; CDR3 protein: CAIQGMNTEAFF; CDR3 DNA: TGTGCCATCCAAGGGATGAACACTGAAGCTTTCTTT
V gene: TRBV18; clone size: once; D gene: .; J gene: TRBJ2-2; CDR3 protein: CASSTLAAPRTGELFF; CDR3 DNA: TGTGCCAGCTCCACCTTAGCGGCCCCTAGGACCGGGGAGCTGTTTTTT
V gene: TRBV7-9; clone size: .; D gene: TRBD1; J gene: TRBJ1-4; CDR3 protein: CASSSKDRAREKLFF; CDR3 DNA: TGTGCCAGCAGCTCTAAAGACAGGGCGCGGGAAAAACTGTTTTTT
V gene: TRBV7-3; clone size: .; D gene: .; J gene: TRBJ2-1; CDR3 protein: CASSLRGGLSNEQFF; CDR3 DNA: TGTGCCAGCAGCTTAAGGGGGGGCTTGTCCAATGAGCAGTTCTTC
V gene: TRBV7-9; clone size: .; D gene: TRBD1; J gene: TRBJ1-2; CDR3 protein: CASSLAAGTEDTF; CDR3 DNA: TGTGCCAGCAGCTTAGCCGCCGGGACAGAAGACACCTTC
V gene: TRBV4-2; clone size: .; D gene: TRBD1; J gene: TRBJ1-2; CDR3 protein: CASSQDLGQGGGYTF; CDR3 DNA: TGTGCCAGCAGCCAAGATCTCGGACAGGGTGGTGGCTACACCTTC
V gene: TRBV7-2; clone size: .; D gene: TRBD2; J gene: TRBJ2-3; CDR3 protein: CASSSHGGDTDTQYF; CDR3 DNA: TGTGCCAGCAGCTCCCACGGGGGGGACACAGATACGCAGTATTTT
V gene: TRBV5-5; clone size: .; D gene: .; J gene: TRBJ2-2; CDR3 protein: CASSPILRLRNTGELFF; CDR3 DNA: TGTGCCAGCAGCCCCATTCTGCGCCTTAGAAACACCGGGGAGCTGTTTTTT
V gene: TRBV3-1/TRBV3-2; clone size: .; D gene: .; J gene: TRBJ2-1; CDR3 protein: CASSLQARTYNEQFF; CDR3 DNA: TGTGCCAGCAGCCTCCAGGCTAGGACCTACAATGAGCAGTTCTTC
V gene: TRBV11-1; clone size: .; D gene: .; J gene: TRBJ1-6; CDR3 protein: CASSPPGPLSNSPLHF; CDR3 DNA: TGTGCCAGCAGCCCGCCGGGGCCGCTCTCTAATTCACCCCTCCACTTT